Many counts were recorded for the clone carrying this T cell receptor (beta chain). Its specificity is unknown. Unique molecular identifiers were affixed to discrete cDNA molecules within the library. Each CDR3 protein is one row after TCRdb ran MiXCR on the RACE reads. The sample records roughly 71,000 distinct CDR3 sequences, around 10% being singletons. This sample was included in a study of human T cells and chemical hapten exposure. Whole-study findings and limits: Expanded TCRs showed more large CDR3 clusters than pre-sensitization or healthy control sets.

The CDR3 consists of 17 residues. Trimming cost V 1 base and J 5 bases, with 20 bases left between them. The germline V gene has CDR1 SEHNR and CDR2 FQNEAQ (reference sequence). The sample's time point: patch test 3, about 24 weeks after DPC sensitization. Treatment described: therapeutic diphenylcyclopropenone sensitization with weekly scalp DPC. Sequences were derived from whole blood, sampled in connection with sensitization to the hapten diphenylcyclopropenone (DPC). The chain is built from TRBV7-9 and TRBJ1-1; D might be TRBD1 (6 bases). This clonotype was sampled from a woman aged 45-59 years with alopecia areata. Some clones in this sample may be carry-over from other donors' samples. CDR3 nucleotides: TGTGCCAGCAGCTTAGATTCGGGCCCGCAGGGGAGGACTGAAGCTTTCTTT. This sequence encodes CASSLDSGPQGRTEAFF.